A selection of T cell receptor beta chains follows, all from one sample in a study of radiotherapy plus CTLA-4 blockade in lung cancer. Clones were sequenced by immunoSEQ multiplex PCR, and TCRdb holds only the in-frame ones, with some missing. The data contain 70,000 to 85,000 clones, 70% to 80% of them singletons. The sequences come from peripheral blood, collected from a patient treated with radiotherapy plus ipilimumab. These TCRs come from a human donor with non-small cell lung cancer whose response to radiotherapy plus ipilimumab could not be evaluated. The CDR3 runs from the conserved cysteine through the conserved F or W. The D gene is left open where the match is weak. Rows give clone size only sometimes, using once, few, many, or a class for an expanded clone.

J: TRBJ2-5
V: TRBV19
length: 17
size: .
D: TRBD2
DNA: TGTGCCAGTAGTATCGGGACTAGCGGGGGGGGACAAGAGACCCAGTACTTC
CDR3: CASSIGTSGGGQETQYF

J: TRBJ2-1
V: TRBV9
length: 15
size: .
D: TRBD2
DNA: TGTGCCAGCAGCGTAGACAGCGGGAGAGGGAATGAGCAGTTCTTC
CDR3: CASSVDSGRGNEQFF

J: TRBJ1-1
V: TRBV6-5
length: 13
size: .
D: .
DNA: TGTGCCAGCGAGTTTGGGCAGAACACTGAAGCTTTCTTT
CDR3: CASEFGQNTEAFF

J: TRBJ2-3
V: TRBV7-9
length: 16
size: .
D: TRBD2
DNA: TGTGCCAGCAGCGCACGGTTAGCGGGTACCACAGATACGCAGTATTTT
CDR3: CASSARLAGTTDTQYF

J: TRBJ2-7
V: TRBV9
length: 14
size: once
D: TRBD1
DNA: TGTGCCAGCAGCGTCCCGTCACAGGGGGGAGAGCAGTACTTC
CDR3: CASSVPSQGGEQYF

J: TRBJ2-3
V: TRBV7-9
length: 15
size: many
D: .
DNA: TGTGCCAGCAGCTTACAGGGGCCTAGCACAGATACGCAGTATTTT
CDR3: CASSLQGPSTDTQYF

J: TRBJ2-7
V: TRBV18
length: 20
size: .
D: TRBD1
DNA: TGTGCCAGCTCACCCGCTCTTGCCGGGACAGGGGGCATCTATTCTTACGAGCAGTACTTC
CDR3: CASSPALAGTGGIYSYEQYF

J: TRBJ2-5
V: TRBV7-3
length: 14
size: .
D: .
DNA: TGTGCCAGCAGCTTAAGCGGCCTAGGAGAGACCCAGTACTTC
CDR3: CASSLSGLGETQYF

J: TRBJ2-5
V: TRBV7-8
length: 14
size: .
D: TRBD2
DNA: TGTGCCAGCAGCCCCGCGGGGGGCCAAGAGACCCAGTACTTC
CDR3: CASSPAGGQETQYF

J: TRBJ1-3
V: TRBV9
length: 13
size: .
D: .
DNA: TGTGCCAGCAGTGACAGCTCTGGAAACACCATATATTTT
CDR3: CASSDSSGNTIYF

J: TRBJ1-4
V: TRBV6-5
length: 15
size: few
D: .
DNA: TGTGCCAGCAGTTACCGCGCGGCTTCGCATGAAAAACTGTTTTTT
CDR3: CASSYRAASHEKLFF

J: TRBJ1-5
V: TRBV9
length: 15
size: .
D: .
DNA: TGTGCCAGCAGCGAAAGCTCGGGAGGCAATCAGCCCCAGCATTTT
CDR3: CASSESSGGNQPQHF

J: TRBJ2-7
V: TRBV27
length: 15
size: .
D: TRBD2
DNA: TGTGCCAGCAGTTTAAATCGAGCGGGAGGGGACGAGCAGTACTTC
CDR3: CASSLNRAGGDEQYF

J: TRBJ1-1
V: TRBV5-1
length: 15
size: .
D: TRBD1
DNA: TGCGCCAGCAGCTTGTGGAGGACAGGGAACACTGAAGCTTTCTTT
CDR3: CASSLWRTGNTEAFF

J: TRBJ2-3
V: TRBV6-1
length: 18
size: .
D: TRBD2
DNA: TGTGCCAGCAGTGAAGCGCTTCTGGCTAGCGGGATTGGGGATACGCAGTATTTT
CDR3: CASSEALLASGIGDTQYF

J: TRBJ1-5
V: TRBV4-2
length: 15
size: .
D: .
DNA: TGTGCCAGCAGCCAAGATGGCAGGGAGGGTCAGCCCCAGCATTTT
CDR3: CASSQDGREGQPQHF

J: TRBJ2-5
V: TRBV10-3
length: 15
size: .
D: .
DNA: TGTGCCATCAGTGAAGAAATAGGGGCCCAAGAGACCCAGTACTTC
CDR3: CAISEEIGAQETQYF

J: TRBJ1-5
V: TRBV18
length: 15
size: .
D: .
DNA: TGTGCCAGCTCACGGGGGGGGGCAGGCAATCAGCCCCAGCATTTT
CDR3: CASSRGGAGNQPQHF

J: TRBJ1-1
V: TRBV4-1
length: 17
size: .
D: .
DNA: TGCGCCAGCAGCCCTTTGACTCAGGGGATACTGAACACTGAAGCTTTCTTT
CDR3: CASSPLTQGILNTEAFF

J: TRBJ2-1
V: TRBV10-1
length: 12
size: .
D: .
DNA: TGCGCCAGCAGTGCTGGGCTGAATGAGCAGTTCTTC
CDR3: CASSAGLNEQFF

J: TRBJ2-5
V: TRBV13
length: 16
size: .
D: .
DNA: TGTGCCAGCAGCTTATCTCTTTGGCAGGGTCGGGAGACCCAGTACTTC
CDR3: CASSLSLWQGRETQYF

J: TRBJ1-2
V: TRBV4-1
length: 16
size: .
D: .
DNA: TGCGCCAGCAGCCAAGGGGGAGGGCGTGGGAACTATGGCTACACCTTC
CDR3: CASSQGGGRGNYGYTF

J: TRBJ1-5
V: TRBV4-2
length: 15
size: .
D: TRBD1
DNA: TGTGCCAGCAGCCACTCGACAGGGGACAATCAGCCCCAGCATTTT
CDR3: CASSHSTGDNQPQHF

J: TRBJ2-3
V: TRBV2
length: 16
size: .
D: TRBD1
DNA: TGTGCCAGCAGTGGGACAGGGATGTTCTTTGCAGATACGCAGTATTTT
CDR3: CASSGTGMFFADTQYF

J: TRBJ1-2
V: TRBV4-1
length: 14
size: few
D: .
DNA: TGCGCCAGCAGCCAATCAGAGACAGTCTATGGCTACACCTTC
CDR3: CASSQSETVYGYTF

J: TRBJ1-1
V: TRBV6-1
length: 13
size: few
D: .
DNA: TGTGCCAGCAAAGAGGCAGGGGAAACTGAAGCTTTCTTT
CDR3: CASKEAGETEAFF

J: TRBJ2-5
V: TRBV9
length: 14
size: few
D: TRBD2
DNA: TGTGCCAGCAGCGTAGGACTAGCTGAAGAGACCCAGTACTTC
CDR3: CASSVGLAEETQYF

J: TRBJ2-5
V: TRBV5-1
length: 16
size: .
D: .
DNA: TGCGCCAGCAGCTCTGAACCCGGGACTCTACAAGAGACCCAGTACTTC
CDR3: CASSSEPGTLQETQYF

J: TRBJ2-2
V: TRBV5-1
length: 17
size: .
D: TRBD2
DNA: TGCGCCAGCAGCACCGGACTAGCGGGAGAGGGGACCGGGGAGCTGTTTTTT
CDR3: CASSTGLAGEGTGELFF

J: TRBJ2-3
V: TRBV7-9
length: 16
size: .
D: TRBD2
DNA: TGTGCCAGCAGCCGTTCTAGCGGAACGAGGACAGATACGCAGTATTTT
CDR3: CASSRSSGTRTDTQYF

J: TRBJ2-7
V: TRBV10-3
length: 14
size: few
D: TRBD1
DNA: TGTGCCATCAGTGCTGGGACAGGACGGAACGAGCAGTACTTC
CDR3: CAISAGTGRNEQYF

J: TRBJ2-7
V: TRBV9
length: 14
size: .
D: .
DNA: TGTGCCAGCAGCGTAGAGGCAACAGCCTACGAGCAGTACTTC
CDR3: CASSVEATAYEQYF

J: TRBJ2-7
V: TRBV7-9
length: 14
size: .
D: .
DNA: TGTGCCAGCAGCTTAGACGGTTCCTCCTACGAGCAGTACTTC
CDR3: CASSLDGSSYEQYF

J: TRBJ2-2
V: TRBV6-1
length: 17
size: .
D: .
DNA: TGTGCCAGCAGTGAAGTATTGACAGCCACGAACACCGGGGAGCTGTTTTTT
CDR3: CASSEVLTATNTGELFF

J: TRBJ2-1
V: TRBV9
length: 15
size: .
D: .
DNA: TGTGCCAGCAGCGTAGATCTAGTGACAGGCAATGAGCAGTTCTTC
CDR3: CASSVDLVTGNEQFF

J: TRBJ1-1
V: TRBV11-3
length: 14
size: .
D: .
DNA: TGTGCCAGCAGCCCCCGGACGGGGGTCGCTGAAGCTTTCTTT
CDR3: CASSPRTGVAEAFF